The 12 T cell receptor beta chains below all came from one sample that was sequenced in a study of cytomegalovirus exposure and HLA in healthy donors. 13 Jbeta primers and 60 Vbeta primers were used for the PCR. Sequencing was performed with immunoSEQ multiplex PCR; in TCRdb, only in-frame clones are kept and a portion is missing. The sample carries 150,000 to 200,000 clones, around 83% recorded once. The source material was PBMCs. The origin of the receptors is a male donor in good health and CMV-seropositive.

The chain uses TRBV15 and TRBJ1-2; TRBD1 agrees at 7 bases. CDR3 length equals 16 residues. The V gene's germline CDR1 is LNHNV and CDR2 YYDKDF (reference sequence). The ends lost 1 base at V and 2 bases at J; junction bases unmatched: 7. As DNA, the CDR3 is TGTGCCACCAGCAGAGCCTCGGGCAGGGGGAACTATGGCTACACCTTC. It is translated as CATSRASGRGNYGYTF. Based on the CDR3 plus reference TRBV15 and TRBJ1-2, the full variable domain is DAMVIQNPRYQVTQFGKPVTLSCSQTLNHNVMYWYQQKSSQAPKLLFHYYDKDFNNEADTPDNFQSRRPNTSFCFLDIRSPGLGDTAMYLCATSRASGRGNYGYTFGSGTRLTVV.

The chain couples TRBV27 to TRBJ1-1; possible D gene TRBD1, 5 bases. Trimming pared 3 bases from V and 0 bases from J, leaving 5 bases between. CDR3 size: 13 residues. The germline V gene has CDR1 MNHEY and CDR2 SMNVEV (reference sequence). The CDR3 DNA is TGTGCCAGCAGTTTGACAGTGAACACTGAAGCTTTCTTT. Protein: CASSLTVNTEAFF.

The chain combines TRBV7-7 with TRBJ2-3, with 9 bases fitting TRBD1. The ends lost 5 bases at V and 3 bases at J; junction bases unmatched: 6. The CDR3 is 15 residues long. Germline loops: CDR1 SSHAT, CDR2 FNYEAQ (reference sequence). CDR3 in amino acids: CASSLGTGTTDTQYF. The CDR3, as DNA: TGTGCCAGCAGCCTGGGGACAGGGACTACAGATACGCAGTATTTT.

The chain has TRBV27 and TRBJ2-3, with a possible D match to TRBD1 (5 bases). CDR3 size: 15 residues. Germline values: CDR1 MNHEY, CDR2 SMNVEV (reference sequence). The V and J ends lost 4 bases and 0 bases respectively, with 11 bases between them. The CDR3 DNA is TGTGCCAGCAGTTCCAGACAGCTTAGCACAGATACGCAGTATTTT. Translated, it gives CASSSRQLSTDTQYF.

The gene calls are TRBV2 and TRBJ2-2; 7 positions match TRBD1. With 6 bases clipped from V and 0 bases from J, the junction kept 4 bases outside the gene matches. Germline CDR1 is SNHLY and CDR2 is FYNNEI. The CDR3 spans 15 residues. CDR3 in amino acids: CASSSQGANTGELFF. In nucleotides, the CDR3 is TGTGCCAGCAGCTCCCAGGGGGCGAACACCGGGGAGCTGTTTTTT.

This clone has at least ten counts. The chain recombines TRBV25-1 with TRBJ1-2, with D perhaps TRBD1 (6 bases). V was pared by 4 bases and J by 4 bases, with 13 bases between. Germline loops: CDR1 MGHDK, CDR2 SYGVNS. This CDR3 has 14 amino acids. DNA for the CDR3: TGTGCCAGCAGTGCGGGGGGCAGCCCCTATGGCTACACCTTC. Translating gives CASSAGGSPYGYTF.

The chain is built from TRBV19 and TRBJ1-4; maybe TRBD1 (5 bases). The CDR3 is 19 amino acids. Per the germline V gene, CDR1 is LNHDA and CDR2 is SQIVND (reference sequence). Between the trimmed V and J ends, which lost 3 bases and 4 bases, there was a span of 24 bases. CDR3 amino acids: CASSIGRGAGSGRNEKLFF. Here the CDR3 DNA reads TGTGCCAGTAGTATCGGGAGGGGTGCTGGTTCGGGTCGTAATGAAAAACTGTTTTTT.

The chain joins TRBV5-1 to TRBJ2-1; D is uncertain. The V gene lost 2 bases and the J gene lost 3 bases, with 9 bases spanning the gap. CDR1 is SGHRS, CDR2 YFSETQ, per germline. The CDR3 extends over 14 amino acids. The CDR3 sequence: CASSFGGLYNEQFF. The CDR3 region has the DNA TGCGCCAGCAGCTTTGGCGGCCTCTACAATGAGCAGTTCTTC.

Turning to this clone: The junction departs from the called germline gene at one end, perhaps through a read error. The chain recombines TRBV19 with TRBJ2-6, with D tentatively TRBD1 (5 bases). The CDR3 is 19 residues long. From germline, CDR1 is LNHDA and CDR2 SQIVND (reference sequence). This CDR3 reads CASSIIRVRRFSGANGLTF. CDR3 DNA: TGTGCCAGTAGTATTATTCGGGTCAGGAGATTCTCTGGGGCCAACGGCCTGACTTTC.

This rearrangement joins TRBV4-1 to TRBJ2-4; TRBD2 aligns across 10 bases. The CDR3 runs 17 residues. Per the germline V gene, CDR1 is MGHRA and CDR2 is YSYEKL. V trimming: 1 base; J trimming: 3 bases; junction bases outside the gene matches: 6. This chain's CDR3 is CASSQVAAGGVKNIQYF. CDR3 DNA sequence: TGCGCCAGCAGCCAAGTAGCAGCGGGAGGGGTCAAAAACATTCAGTACTTC.

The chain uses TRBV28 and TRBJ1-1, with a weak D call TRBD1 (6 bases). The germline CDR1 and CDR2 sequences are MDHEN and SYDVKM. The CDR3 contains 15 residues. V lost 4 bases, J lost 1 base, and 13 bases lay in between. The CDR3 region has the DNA TGTGCCAGCAGTTCATCAACAGGGTGGAACACTGAAGCTTTCTTT. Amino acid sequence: CASSSSTGWNTEAFF. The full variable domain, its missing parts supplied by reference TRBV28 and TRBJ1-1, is DVKVTQSSRYLVKRTGEKVFLECVQDMDHENMFWYRQDPGLGLRLIYFSYDVKMKEKGDIPEGYSVSREKKERFSLILESASTNQTSMYLCASSSSTGWNTEAFFGQGTRLTVV.

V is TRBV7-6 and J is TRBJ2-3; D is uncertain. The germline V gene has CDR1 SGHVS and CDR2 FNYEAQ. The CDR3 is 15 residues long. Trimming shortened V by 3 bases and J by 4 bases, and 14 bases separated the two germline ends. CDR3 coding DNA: TGTGCCAGCAGCTTTCTCGGAGAGGATCCAGATACGCAGTATTTT. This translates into CASSFLGEDPDTQYF.